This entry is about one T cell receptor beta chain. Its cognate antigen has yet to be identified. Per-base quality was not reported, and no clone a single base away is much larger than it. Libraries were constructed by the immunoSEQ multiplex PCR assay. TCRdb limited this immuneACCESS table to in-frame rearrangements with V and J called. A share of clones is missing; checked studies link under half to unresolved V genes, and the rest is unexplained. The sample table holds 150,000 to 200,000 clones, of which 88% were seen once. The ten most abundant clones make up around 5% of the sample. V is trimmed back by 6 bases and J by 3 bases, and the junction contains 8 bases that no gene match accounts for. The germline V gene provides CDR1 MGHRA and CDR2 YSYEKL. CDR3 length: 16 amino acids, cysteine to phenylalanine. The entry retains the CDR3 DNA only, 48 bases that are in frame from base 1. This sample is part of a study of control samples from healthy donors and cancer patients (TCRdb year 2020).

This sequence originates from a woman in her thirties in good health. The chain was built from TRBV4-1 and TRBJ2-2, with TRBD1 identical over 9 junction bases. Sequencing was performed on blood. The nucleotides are TGCGCCAGCAGGGGCACACAGGGGGCGCACACCGGGGAGCTGTTTTTT. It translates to CASRGTQGAHTGELFF.